This entry concerns a single T cell receptor beta chain. When the RNA was reverse transcribed, random hexamers were used with an input of 0.5 to 1 ug. Using its own MiXCR run on the immunoSEQ multiplex PCR reads, TCRdb lists one record per CDR3 protein. This sample has 95,000 to 150,000 distinct CDR3 sequences; roughly 95% occur once, and the top ten carry over 0.12%. The entry originates in a study of CD8 T cells in Susac syndrome. Trimming removed 0 bases from V and 0 bases from J, with 21 bases in between. Germline CDR1 is LGHNA and CDR2 is YNFKEQ. The CDR3 consists of 19 residues. The clonotype was recovered from a human donor with Susac syndrome. The sample was CD4+ T cells from PBMCs. The chain is built from TRBV4-2 and TRBJ2-7, with D possibly matching TRBD2 (6 bases). The CDR3 bases are TGTGCCAGCAGCCAAGATAAGGGGCTAGCGTCAATAAGCTCCTACGAGCAGTACTTC. It yields the protein CASSQDKGLASISSYEQYF.